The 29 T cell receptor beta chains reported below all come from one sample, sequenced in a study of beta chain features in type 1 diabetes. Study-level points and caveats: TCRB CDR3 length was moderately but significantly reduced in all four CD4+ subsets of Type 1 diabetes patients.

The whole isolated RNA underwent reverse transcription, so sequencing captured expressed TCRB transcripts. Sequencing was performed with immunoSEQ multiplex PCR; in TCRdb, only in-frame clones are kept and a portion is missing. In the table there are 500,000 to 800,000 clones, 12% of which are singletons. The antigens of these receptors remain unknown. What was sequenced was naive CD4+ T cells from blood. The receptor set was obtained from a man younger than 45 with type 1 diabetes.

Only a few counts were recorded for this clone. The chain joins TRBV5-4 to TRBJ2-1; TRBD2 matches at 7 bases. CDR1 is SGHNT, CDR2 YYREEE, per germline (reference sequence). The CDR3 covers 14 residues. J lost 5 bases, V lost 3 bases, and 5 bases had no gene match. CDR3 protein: CASSWGGENNEQFF. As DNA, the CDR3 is TGTGCCAGCAGCTGGGGAGGGGAGAACAATGAGCAGTTCTTC.

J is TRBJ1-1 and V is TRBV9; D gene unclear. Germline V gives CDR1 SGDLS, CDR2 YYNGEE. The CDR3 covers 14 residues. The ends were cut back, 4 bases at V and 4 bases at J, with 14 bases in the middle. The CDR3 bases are TGTGCCAGCAGCCCCCTCGCGGGAGCCACTGAAGCTTTCTTT. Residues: CASSPLAGATEAFF.

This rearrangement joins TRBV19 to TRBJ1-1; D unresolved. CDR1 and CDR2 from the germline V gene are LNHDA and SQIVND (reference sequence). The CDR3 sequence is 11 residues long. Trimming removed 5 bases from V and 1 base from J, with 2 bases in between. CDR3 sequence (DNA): TGTGCCAGTAGTTCGAACACTGAAGCTTTCTTT. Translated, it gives CASSSNTEAFF.

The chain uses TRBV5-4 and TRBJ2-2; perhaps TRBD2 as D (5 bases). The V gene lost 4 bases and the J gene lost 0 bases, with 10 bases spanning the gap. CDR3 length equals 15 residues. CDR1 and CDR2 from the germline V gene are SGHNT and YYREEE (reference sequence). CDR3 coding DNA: TGTGCCAGCAGCCCAACGGGGACGAACACCGGGGAGCTGTTTTTT. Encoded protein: CASSPTGTNTGELFF.

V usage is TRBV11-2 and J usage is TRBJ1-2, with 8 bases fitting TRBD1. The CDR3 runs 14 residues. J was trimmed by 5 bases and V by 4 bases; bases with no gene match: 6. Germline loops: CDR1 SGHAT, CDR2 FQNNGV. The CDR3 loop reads CASSSDREGYGYTF. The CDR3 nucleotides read TGTGCCAGCAGCTCGGACAGGGAGGGGTATGGCTACACCTTC.

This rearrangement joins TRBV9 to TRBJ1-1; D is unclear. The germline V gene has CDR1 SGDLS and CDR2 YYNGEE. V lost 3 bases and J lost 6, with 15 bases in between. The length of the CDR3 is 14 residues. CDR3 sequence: CASSGGDRRAEAFF. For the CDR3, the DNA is TGTGCCAGCAGCGGAGGAGACCGTCGGGCTGAAGCTTTCTTT.

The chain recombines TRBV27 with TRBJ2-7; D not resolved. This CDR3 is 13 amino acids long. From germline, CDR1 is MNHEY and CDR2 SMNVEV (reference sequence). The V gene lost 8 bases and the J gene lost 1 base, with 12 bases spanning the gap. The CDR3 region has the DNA TGTGCCAGCGGGCCGGGTCAATCCTACGAGCAGTACTTC. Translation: CASGPGQSYEQYF.

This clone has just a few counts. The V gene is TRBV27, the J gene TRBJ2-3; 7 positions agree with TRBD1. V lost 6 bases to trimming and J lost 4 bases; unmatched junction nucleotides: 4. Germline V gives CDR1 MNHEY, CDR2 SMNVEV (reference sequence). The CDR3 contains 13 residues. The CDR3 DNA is TGTGCCAGCAGGAGACAGGGCCCAGATACGCAGTATTTT. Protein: CASRRQGPDTQYF.

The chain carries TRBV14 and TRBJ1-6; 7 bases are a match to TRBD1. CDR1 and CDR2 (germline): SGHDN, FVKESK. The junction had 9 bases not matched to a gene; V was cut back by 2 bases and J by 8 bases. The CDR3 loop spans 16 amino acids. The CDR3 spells CASSQLGGSLDSPLHF. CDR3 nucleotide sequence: TGTGCCAGCAGCCAACTAGGGGGCTCGTTGGATTCACCCCTCCACTTT.

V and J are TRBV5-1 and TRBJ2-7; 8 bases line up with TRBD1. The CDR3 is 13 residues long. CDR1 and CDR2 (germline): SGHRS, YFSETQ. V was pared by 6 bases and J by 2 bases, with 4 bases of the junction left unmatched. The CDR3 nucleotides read TGCGCCAGCACCACAGGGGGGACCTACGAGCAGTACTTC. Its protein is CASTTGGTYEQYF.

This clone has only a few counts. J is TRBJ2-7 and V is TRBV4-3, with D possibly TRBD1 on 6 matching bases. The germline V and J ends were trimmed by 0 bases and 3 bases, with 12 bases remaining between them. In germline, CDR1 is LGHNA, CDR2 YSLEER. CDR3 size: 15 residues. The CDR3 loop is CASSQDPQGIYEQYF. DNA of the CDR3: TGCGCCAGCAGCCAAGATCCCCAGGGGATCTACGAGCAGTACTTC.

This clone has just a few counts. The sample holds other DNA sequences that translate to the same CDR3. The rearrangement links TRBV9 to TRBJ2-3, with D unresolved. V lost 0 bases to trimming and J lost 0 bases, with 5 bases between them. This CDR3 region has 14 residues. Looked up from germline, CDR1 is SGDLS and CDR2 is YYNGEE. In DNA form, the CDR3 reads TGTGCCAGCAGCGTAGGGCCGAGCACAGATACGCAGTATTTT. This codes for CASSVGPSTDTQYF.

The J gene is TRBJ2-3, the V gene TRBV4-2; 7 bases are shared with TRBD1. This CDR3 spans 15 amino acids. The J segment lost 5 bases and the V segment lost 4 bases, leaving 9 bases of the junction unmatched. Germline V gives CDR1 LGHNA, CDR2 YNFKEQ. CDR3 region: CASSLGRGQGDTQYF. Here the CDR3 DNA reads TGTGCCAGCAGCCTGGGAAGGGGGCAAGGAGATACGCAGTATTTT.

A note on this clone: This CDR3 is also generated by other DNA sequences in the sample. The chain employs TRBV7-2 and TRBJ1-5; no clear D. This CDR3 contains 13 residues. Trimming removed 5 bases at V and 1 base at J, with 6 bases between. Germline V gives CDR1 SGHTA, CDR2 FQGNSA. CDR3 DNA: TGTGCCAGCAGCCGAAACAGCAATCAGCCCCAGCATTTT. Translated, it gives CASSRNSNQPQHF.

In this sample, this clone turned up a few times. In DNA form, the CDR3 reads TGTGCCTGGAGGACTTCGGGGGTGAGCAATCAGCCCCAGCATTTT. Translated: CAWRTSGVSNQPQHF. The chain combines TRBV30 with TRBJ1-5; TRBD1 is a possible D gene (5 bases). V was trimmed by 3 bases and J by 1 base, leaving 13 bases between them. This CDR3 comprises 15 residues. CDR1 and CDR2 from the germline V gene are GTSNPN and SVGIG (reference sequence). Complete variable domain (other parts from reference TRBV30 and TRBJ1-5): SQTIHQWPATLVQPVGSPLSLECTVEGTSNPNLYWYRQAAGRGLQLLFYSVGIGQISSEVPQNLSASRPQDRQFILSSKKLLLSDSGFYLCAWRTSGVSNQPQHFGDGTRLSIL.

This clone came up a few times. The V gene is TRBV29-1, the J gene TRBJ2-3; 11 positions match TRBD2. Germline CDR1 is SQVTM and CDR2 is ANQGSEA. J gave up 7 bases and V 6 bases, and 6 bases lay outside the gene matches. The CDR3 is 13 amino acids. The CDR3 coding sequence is TGCAGCGTCGCTAGCGGGGGGAGAAATACGCAGTATTTT. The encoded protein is CSVASGGRNTQYF.

CDR3 nucleotides: TGTGCCAGCAGCTCAATGGACCGTACACCTTATGGCTACACCTTC. Encoded protein: CASSSMDRTPYGYTF. The chain carries TRBV5-4 and TRBJ1-2; D unclear. V lost 3 bases and J 5 bases, leaving 17 bases between the germline ends. The CDR3 runs 15 residues. Per germline, CDR1 SGHNT and CDR2 YYREEE (reference sequence).

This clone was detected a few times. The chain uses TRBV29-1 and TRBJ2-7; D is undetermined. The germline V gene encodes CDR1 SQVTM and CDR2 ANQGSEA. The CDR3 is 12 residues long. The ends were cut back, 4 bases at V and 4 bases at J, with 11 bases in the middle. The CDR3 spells CSVGVGSYEQYF. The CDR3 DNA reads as TGCAGCGTTGGGGTAGGGTCGTACGAGCAGTACTTC.

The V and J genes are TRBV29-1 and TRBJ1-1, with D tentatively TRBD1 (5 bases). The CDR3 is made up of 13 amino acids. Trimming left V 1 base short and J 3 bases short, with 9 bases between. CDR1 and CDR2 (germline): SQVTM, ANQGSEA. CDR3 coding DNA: TGCAGCGTTGAAGCCACAGGATACACTGAAGCTTTCTTT. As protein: CSVEATGYTEAFF.

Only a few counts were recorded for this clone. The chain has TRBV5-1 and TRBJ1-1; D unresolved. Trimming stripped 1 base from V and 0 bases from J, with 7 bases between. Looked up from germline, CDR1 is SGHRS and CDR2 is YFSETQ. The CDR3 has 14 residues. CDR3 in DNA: TGCGCCAGCAGCTTGCAACAGCTGAACACTGAAGCTTTCTTT. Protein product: CASSLQQLNTEAFF.

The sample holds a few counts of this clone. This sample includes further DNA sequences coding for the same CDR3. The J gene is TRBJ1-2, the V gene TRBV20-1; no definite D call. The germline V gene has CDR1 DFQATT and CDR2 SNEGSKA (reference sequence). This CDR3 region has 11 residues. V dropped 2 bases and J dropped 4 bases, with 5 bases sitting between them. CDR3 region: CSARRSYGYTF. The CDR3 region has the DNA TGCAGTGCTAGACGGTCCTATGGCTACACCTTC.

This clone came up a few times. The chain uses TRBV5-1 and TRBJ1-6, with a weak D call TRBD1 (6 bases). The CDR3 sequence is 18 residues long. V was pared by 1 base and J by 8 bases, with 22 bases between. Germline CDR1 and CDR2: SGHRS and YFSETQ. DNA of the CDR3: TGCGCCAGCAGCTTGAATCGCGGAGGACAGACCGGGGATTCACCCCTCCACTTT. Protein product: CASSLNRGGQTGDSPLHF.

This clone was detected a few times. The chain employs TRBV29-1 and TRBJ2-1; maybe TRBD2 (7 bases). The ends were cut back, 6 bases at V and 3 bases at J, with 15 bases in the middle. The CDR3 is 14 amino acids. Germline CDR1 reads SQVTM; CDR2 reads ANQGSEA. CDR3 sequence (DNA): TGCAGCGTGGGGGACGGGGGGCACTACAATGAGCAGTTCTTC. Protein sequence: CSVGDGGHYNEQFF.

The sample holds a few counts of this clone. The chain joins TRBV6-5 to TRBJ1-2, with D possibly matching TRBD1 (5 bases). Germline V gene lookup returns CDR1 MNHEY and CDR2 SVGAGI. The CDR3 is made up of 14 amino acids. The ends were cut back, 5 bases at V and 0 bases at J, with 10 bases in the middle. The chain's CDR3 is CASSRGISNYGYTF. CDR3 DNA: TGTGCCAGCAGTCGGGGCATATCTAACTATGGCTACACCTTC.

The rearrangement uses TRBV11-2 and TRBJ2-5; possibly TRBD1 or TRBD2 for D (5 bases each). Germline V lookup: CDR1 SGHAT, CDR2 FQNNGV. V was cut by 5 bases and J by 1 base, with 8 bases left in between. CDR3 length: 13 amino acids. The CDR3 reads CASSTGRQETQYF. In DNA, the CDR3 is TGTGCCAGCAGCACGGGGCGCCAAGAGACCCAGTACTTC.

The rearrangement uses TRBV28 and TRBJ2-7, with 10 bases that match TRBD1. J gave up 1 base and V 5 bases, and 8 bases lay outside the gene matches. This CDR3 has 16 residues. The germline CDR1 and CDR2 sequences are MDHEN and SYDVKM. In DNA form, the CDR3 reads TGTGCCAGCAGTCCCGGAGGGACAGGGGTTTCCTACGAGCAGTACTTC. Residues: CASSPGGTGVSYEQYF.

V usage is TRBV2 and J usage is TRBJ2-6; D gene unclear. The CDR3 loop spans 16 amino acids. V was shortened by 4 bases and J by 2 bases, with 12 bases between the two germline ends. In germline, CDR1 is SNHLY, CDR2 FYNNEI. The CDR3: CASSAIGMAGANVLTF. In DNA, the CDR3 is TGTGCCAGCAGTGCAATAGGAATGGCTGGGGCCAACGTCCTGACTTTC.

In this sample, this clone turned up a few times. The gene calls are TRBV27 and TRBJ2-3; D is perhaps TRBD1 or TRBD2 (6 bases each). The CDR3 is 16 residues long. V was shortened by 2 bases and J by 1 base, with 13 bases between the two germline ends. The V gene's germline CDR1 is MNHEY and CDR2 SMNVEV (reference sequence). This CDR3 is CASSLPTGAGTDTQYF. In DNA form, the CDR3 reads TGTGCCAGCAGTTTACCGACGGGGGCCGGCACAGATACGCAGTATTTT.

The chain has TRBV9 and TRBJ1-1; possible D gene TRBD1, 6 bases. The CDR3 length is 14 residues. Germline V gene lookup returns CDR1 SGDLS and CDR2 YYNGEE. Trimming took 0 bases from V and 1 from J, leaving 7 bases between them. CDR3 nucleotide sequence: TGTGCCAGCAGCGTAGTACAGGGGAACACTGAAGCTTTCTTT. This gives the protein CASSVVQGNTEAFF.